This passage covers 27 T cell receptor beta chains from one sample sequenced in a study of shared clonotypes between healthy human individuals. Libraries were prepared by immunoSEQ multiplex PCR; TCRdb keeps only in-frame clonotypes and omits some of them. This sample yields about 1.1 million clones, of which around 78% are seen a single time; around 0.61% belongs to the top ten. Specimen: memory CD4+ T cells from PBMCs. Subset noted: CD45RA-negative fraction. Receptors were obtained from a man between 18 and 35 years old in good health. Some clones in this sample may be carry-over from other donors' samples.

Note on this clone: A read error may be the cause here, since a much bigger clone is one base away. The chain combines TRBV7-6 with TRBJ2-7; D call uncertain. This CDR3 is built from 13 residues. The germline gives CDR1 SGHVS, CDR2 FNYEAQ. V was trimmed by 5 bases and J by 0 bases, leaving 8 bases between them. The CDR3 sequence is CASSRRSSYEQYF. For the CDR3, the DNA is TGTGCCAGCAGCCGCCGGAGCTCCTACGAGCAGTACTTC.

V and J are TRBV15 and TRBJ1-4, with D uncertain. The germline CDR1 and CDR2 sequences are LNHNV and YYDKDF (reference sequence). This CDR3 contains 13 residues. V shed 3 bases and J shed 8 bases, with 10 bases lying between them. The CDR3 sequence is CATSSAGREKLFF. In nucleotides, the CDR3 is TGTGCCACCAGCAGCGCGGGGAGAGAAAAACTGTTTTTT.

Turning to this clone: Additional DNA sequences in this sample encode the identical CDR3. V and J are TRBV5-1 and TRBJ2-3, with D unclear. V was pared by 2 bases and J by 0 bases, with 10 bases between. The CDR3 spans 15 residues. Germline CDR1 reads SGHRS; CDR2 reads YFSETQ. Written as DNA, the CDR3 is TGCGCCAGCAGCTTCGGTGGAACTAGCACAGATACGCAGTATTTT. Residues: CASSFGGTSTDTQYF.

This clone was recorded only once. The chain links TRBV11-2 to TRBJ1-2; the D gene is possibly TRBD1 (5 bases). V was clipped by 3 bases and J by 3 bases, with 8 bases between them. CDR1 is SGHAT, CDR2 FQNNGV, per germline. This CDR3 comprises 13 residues. CDR3 bases: TGTGCCAGCAGCTTGGGAGGGGACTATGGCTACACCTTC. Its protein is CASSLGGDYGYTF.

This clone was recorded a few times. Other nucleotide sequences from this sample produce the same CDR3. This sequence joins TRBV5-6 and TRBJ1-1; D remains unclear. Germline CDR1 is SGHDT and CDR2 is YYEEEE. The CDR3 sequence is 14 residues long. V was trimmed by 0 bases and J by 1 base, leaving 7 bases between them. The CDR3 DNA reads TGTGCCAGCAGCTTGGGTCGGCGGAACACTGAAGCTTTCTTT. The encoded protein is CASSLGRRNTEAFF.

As for this clone: The sample contains more than one DNA sequence encoding this CDR3. This chain connects TRBV7-2 to TRBJ2-3; D is uncertain. V lost 4 bases and J lost 1, with 9 bases in between. The germline gives CDR1 SGHTA, CDR2 FQGNSA. The CDR3 has 14 residues. For the CDR3, the DNA is TGTGCCAGCAGCTCAGACCGCGGCACAGATACGCAGTATTTT. It specifies CASSSDRGTDTQYF.

The chain employs TRBV28 and TRBJ2-1; TRBD1 agrees at 9 bases. The CDR3 is 14 residues long. Germline values: CDR1 MDHEN, CDR2 SYDVKM. With V trimmed by 6 bases and J by 7 bases, 7 bases remained unmatched. The CDR3 nucleotides read TGTGCCAGCAGAAGGGACAGGGCTAGGAATGAGCAGTTCTTC. Protein: CASRRDRARNEQFF.

This clone has a handful of counts. The same CDR3 is also encoded by other DNA sequences in this sample. V usage is TRBV14 and J usage is TRBJ2-1, with D unresolved. Trimming pared 4 bases from V and 5 bases from J, leaving 6 bases between. The germline V gene encodes CDR1 SGHDN and CDR2 FVKESK. This CDR3 has 12 amino acids. This CDR3 is CASSPTHNEQFF. As DNA, the CDR3 is TGTGCCAGCAGCCCCACGCACAATGAGCAGTTCTTC.

About this clone: The sample has other DNA sequences that encode this CDR3 too. V is TRBV5-1 and J is TRBJ1-3, with D hard to call. This CDR3 spans 15 amino acids. Looked up from germline, CDR1 is SGHRS and CDR2 is YFSETQ. V shed 2 bases and J shed 0 bases, with 9 bases lying between them. The CDR3: CASSLGSASGNTIYF. CDR3 nucleotides: TGCGCCAGCAGCTTAGGTTCCGCCTCTGGAAACACCATATATTTT.

V and J are TRBV28 and TRBJ1-1, with 10 positions matching TRBD1. From germline, CDR1 is MDHEN and CDR2 SYDVKM. This CDR3 region has 14 residues. The trim removed 6 bases at V and 6 bases at J, leaving 7 bases unmatched. The CDR3 here is CASSQLGTGAEAFF. The DNA for the CDR3 is TGTGCCAGCAGCCAGCTCGGGACAGGGGCTGAAGCTTTCTTT.

The chain couples TRBV6-6 to TRBJ2-5; D possibly matches TRBD1 or TRBD2 (5 bases each). The V and J ends lost 4 bases and 4 bases respectively, with 10 bases between them. The germline V gene has CDR1 MNHNY and CDR2 SVGAGI (reference sequence). The CDR3 is made up of 13 amino acids. This CDR3 is CASSSGTGETQYF. The CDR3 region has the DNA TGTGCCAGCAGTTCAGGGACGGGAGAGACCCAGTACTTC.

With regard to this clone: A much larger clone differs by one base, so this may be a read error. The chain employs TRBV5-1 and TRBJ2-7; D is unclear. V lost 7 bases to trimming and J lost 2 bases, with 13 bases between them. Germline V gives CDR1 SGHRS, CDR2 YFSETQ. The CDR3 is made up of 13 amino acids. The CDR3 coding sequence is TGCGCCAGCGGAGTAAGAGGCGCCTACGAGCAGTACTTC. This codes for CASGVRGAYEQYF.

This chain uses TRBV10-3 with TRBJ1-2; 11 bases are shared with TRBD1. This CDR3 is built from 14 residues. Germline CDR1 ENHRY, CDR2 SYGVKD. V dropped 2 bases and J dropped 7; count of bases not matched to a gene: 3. For the CDR3, the DNA is TGTGCCATCAGTGAGGGACAGGGGGCTTCTGGCTACACCTTC. It is translated as CAISEGQGASGYTF.

This clone was seen a few times. This chain links TRBV7-6 with TRBJ1-1; D possibly corresponds to TRBD1 (5 bases). The CDR3 consists of 16 residues. Per germline, CDR1 SGHVS and CDR2 FNYEAQ. The V end was cut by 0 bases, the J end by 0 bases, with 11 bases between. As DNA, the CDR3 is TGTGCCAGCAGCTTAGCACCGGGCAGGGTGAACACTGAAGCTTTCTTT. Its translation: CASSLAPGRVNTEAFF.

In its sample, this clone was seen a few times. Other DNA sequences in the sample encode the same CDR3. The gene calls are TRBV4-2 and TRBJ2-5, with a possible D match to TRBD2 (6 bases). Looked up from germline, CDR1 is LGHNA and CDR2 is YNFKEQ. This CDR3 comprises 15 residues. V gave up 2 bases and J gave up 2 bases, with 12 bases separating them. The DNA of the CDR3 is TGTGCCAGCAGCCAAAGCGCTAGCGAACAAGAGACCCAGTACTTC. Amino acid sequence: CASSQSASEQETQYF.

The chain employs TRBV7-9 and TRBJ1-1; no firm D call. This CDR3 is 12 amino acids long. V shed 5 bases and J shed 8 bases, with 12 bases lying between them. Germline CDR1 is SEHNR and CDR2 is FQNEAQ (reference sequence). The CDR3 region is CASSPTSTEAFF. The CDR3 DNA is TGTGCCAGCAGCCCGACCTCCACGGAAGCTTTCTTT.

The rearrangement links TRBV5-1 to TRBJ2-3, with 8 bases identical to TRBD1. The CDR3 is made up of 17 amino acids. Germline V gene lookup returns CDR1 SGHRS and CDR2 YFSETQ. The ends lost 1 base at V and 0 bases at J; junction bases unmatched: 7. CDR3 in DNA: TGCGCCAGCAGCTTGACCCGGGACAGGATTAGCACAGATACGCAGTATTTT. This codes for CASSLTRDRISTDTQYF.

This sequence joins TRBV5-4 and TRBJ1-1; D unclear. V was pared by 3 bases and J by 5 bases, with 11 bases between. Germline lookup yields CDR1 SGHNT and CDR2 YYREEE (reference sequence). CDR3 length: 13 amino acids. The CDR3 bases are TGTGCCAGCAGCTGGGGATTGGGGACTGAAGCTTTCTTT. Its translation: CASSWGLGTEAFF. The full variable domain, rest sourced from reference TRBV5-4 and TRBJ1-1, is ETGVTQSPTHLIKTRGQQVTLRCSSQSGHNTVSWYQQALGQGPQFIFQYYREEENGRGNFPPRFSGLQFPNYSSELNVNALELDDSALYLCASSWGLGTEAFFGQGTRLTVV.

On this clone: A read error may account for a junction end that differs from germline. V is TRBV9 and J is TRBJ2-2; D might be TRBD1 or TRBD2, each matching 6 bases. The CDR3 totals 15 residues. CDR1 is SGDLS and CDR2 is YYNGEE in the germline V gene. Written as DNA, the CDR3 is TGTGCCAGCAGCGTAGTGGGGGGCAACAGCGGGGAGCTGTTTTTT. Protein product: CASSVVGGNSGELFF. Using reference TRBV9 and TRBJ2-2 for the parts outside the CDR3, the full variable domain is DSGVTQTPKHLITATGQRVTLRCSPRSGDLSVYWYQQSLDQGLQFLIQYYNGEERAKGNILERFSAQQFPDLHSELNLSSLELGDSALYFCASSVVGGNSGELFFGEGSRLTVL.

This chain joins TRBV28 and TRBJ1-4, with a tentative D call TRBD1 (5 bases). The CDR3 spans 16 residues. Per the germline V gene, CDR1 is MDHEN and CDR2 is SYDVKM. The V end was cut by 6 bases, the J end by 0 bases, with 14 bases between. The CDR3, as DNA: TGTGCCAGCAGCACCCAAGGACAATCAACTAATGAAAAACTGTTTTTT. This encodes CASSTQGQSTNEKLFF.

There are a few counts of this clone. V gene TRBV6-1 combines with J gene TRBJ1-4; D gene ambiguous. The CDR3 extends over 13 amino acids. Germline-derived CDR1 and CDR2 are MNHNS and SASEGT. Between the trimmed V and J ends, which lost 8 bases and 5 bases, there was a span of 12 bases. CDR3 loop: CASLLRPNEKLFF. The CDR3 DNA sequence: TGTGCCAGCTTACTCCGGCCGAATGAAAAACTGTTTTTT.

Concerning this clone itself: A far larger clone lies a single base away; this is likely a read error. V usage is TRBV5-4 and J usage is TRBJ2-1; TRBD2 aligns across 11 bases. This CDR3 is built from 18 residues. The junction had 8 bases not matched to a gene; V was cut back by 0 bases and J by 3 bases. CDR1 and CDR2 from the germline V gene are SGHNT and YYREEE (reference sequence). CDR3 amino acids: CASSLGLAGTLGYNEQFF. CDR3 nucleotides: TGTGCCAGCAGCTTGGGACTAGCGGGAACCCTGGGCTACAATGAGCAGTTCTTC.

This clone was seen once. The chain uses TRBV6-5 and TRBJ2-7, with D perhaps assigned TRBD1 or TRBD2 (6 bases each). CDR1 and CDR2 from the germline V gene are MNHEY and SVGAGI. Trimming cost V 6 bases and J 6 bases, with 12 bases left between them. The CDR3 runs 12 residues. CDR3 in amino acids: CASSRGGGEQYF. CDR3 nucleotides: TGTGCCAGCAGCCGCGGAGGGGGCGAGCAGTACTTC.

As regards this clone: The sample carries other DNA sequences with the same CDR3. The chain combines TRBV28 with TRBJ1-5; no reliable D call. The CDR3 runs to 14 residues. Trimming shortened V by 3 bases and J by 2 bases, and 8 bases separated the two germline ends. From germline, CDR1 is MDHEN and CDR2 SYDVKM. CDR3: CASSFEQRNQPQHF. The CDR3 region has the DNA TGTGCCAGCAGTTTCGAACAGCGCAATCAGCCCCAGCATTTT.

V is TRBV29-1 and J is TRBJ2-1, with D unclear. Germline V gene sequence: CDR1 SQVTM, CDR2 ANQGSEA. This CDR3 has 13 amino acids. V was trimmed by 3 bases and J by 5 bases, leaving 11 bases between them. The CDR3 reads CSVDGLVDNEQFF. The CDR3 DNA is TGCAGCGTTGACGGTTTGGTCGACAATGAGCAGTTCTTC.

The chain joins TRBV13 to TRBJ2-1; tentative D call: TRBD1 (6 bases). From germline, CDR1 is PRHDT and CDR2 FYEKMQ (reference sequence). V was cut by 4 bases and J by 8 bases, with 21 bases left in between. This CDR3 contains 16 residues. CDR3 protein: CASSSAGSGAWDEQFF. The CDR3 DNA reads TGTGCCAGCAGCTCCGCCGGGTCAGGGGCTTGGGATGAGCAGTTCTTC.

This clone was seen only a few times. This may be a read error: a much more frequent sequence differs by one nucleotide. The J gene is TRBJ2-7, the V gene TRBV6-5; TRBD2 aligns across 10 bases. Germline V gene sequence: CDR1 MNHEY, CDR2 SVGAGI. V trimming: 5 bases; J trimming: 4 bases; junction bases outside the gene matches: 2. The CDR3 has 13 residues. The CDR3 DNA is TGTGCCAGCAGTACGACTAGCGGGTACGAGCAGTACTTC. Translated: CASSTTSGYEQYF.